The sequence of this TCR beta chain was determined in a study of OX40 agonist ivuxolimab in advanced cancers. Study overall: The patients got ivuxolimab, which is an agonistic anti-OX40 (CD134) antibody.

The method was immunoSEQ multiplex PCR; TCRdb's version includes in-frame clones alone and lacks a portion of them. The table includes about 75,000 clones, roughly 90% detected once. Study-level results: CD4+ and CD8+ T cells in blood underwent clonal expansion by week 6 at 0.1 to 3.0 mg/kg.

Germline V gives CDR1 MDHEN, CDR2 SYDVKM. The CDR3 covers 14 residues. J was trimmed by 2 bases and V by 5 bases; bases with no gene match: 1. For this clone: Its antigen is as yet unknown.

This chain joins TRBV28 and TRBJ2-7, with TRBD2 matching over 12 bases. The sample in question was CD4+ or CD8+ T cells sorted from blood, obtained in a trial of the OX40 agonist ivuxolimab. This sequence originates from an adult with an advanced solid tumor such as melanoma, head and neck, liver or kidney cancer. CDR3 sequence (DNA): TGTGCCAGCAGTCTAGCGGGAGGGCCCTACGAGCAGTACTTC. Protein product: CASSLAGGPYEQYF.